This T cell receptor beta chain was recorded in a study of blood T cell repertoires in COVID-19 (TCRdb year 2020). The study in broad terms: Samples from collaborators originated in the United States, Italy and Spain and spanned both the acute and convalescent phases of COVID-19. The material from the prospective study consisted of cDNA or gDNA derived from T cells, B-cell-depleted T cells, or PBMCs. The dataset comprised deeply sampled blood TCRbeta repertoires from subjects exposed to, actively infected with, or recovered from COVID-19. A freely available public database, intended as a resource for researchers studying the immune response to SARS-CoV-2, is where the repertoires were released. The samples were drawn from the first 160 participants of the ongoing ImmuneRACE study and from some 1,300 subjects provided by 6 global collaborators. Sample metadata almost always included a de-identified subject ID, COVID-19 status, age in years and sex. Where HLA class I and class II types were available, the types were taken from metadata supplied by the sample provider, not from assay-based typing.

Each collaborating institution followed its own protocols to collect whole blood in K2EDTA tubes. For TCRbeta analysis, collaborator samples were shipped as frozen whole blood, as isolated PBMCs, or as DNA extracted from either sample type. General findings and caveats noted by the study authors: The quantity of clinical and demographic metadata differed by source and by participant and was supplied without curation.

The immunoSEQ Assay, a bias-controlled multiplex PCR, was used to amplify TCRbeta CDR3 regions from genomic DNA. Regarding the original processing steps: Within the assay, amplification of reference gene primers was used to estimate how many nucleated cells each sample contained. To quantify the absolute abundance of each unique TCRbeta CDR3 rearrangement, sequence reads were collapsed and filtered. For each sample, productive Simpson clonality was calculated by taking the square root of Simpson's diversity index across productive rearrangements. TCRdb took over this immuneACCESS table, retaining in-frame rearrangements with V and J assigned. Such tables are incomplete; in checked studies, under half of the missing clones stem from an unresolved V gene, and the remainder is unexplained. For V, J and clone size, that table is used; D and trimming come from the DNA. For this sample there are some 250,000 clones; roughly four fifths appear just once. The ten biggest clones cover roughly 12% of the sample.

The CDR3 spans 15 residues, from the cysteine through the phenylalanine. The sequence is cut down to CDR3 DNA, 45 bases in frame from base 1. CDR1 and CDR2 are drawn from the germline V gene: SGHRS, YFSETQ. Germline trimming amounts to 2 bases on V and 2 bases on J, with 4 as the count of junction bases outside the gene matches. The table lists this clone with a count of one. Which antigen it targets is not known. The input lacks base qualities; no much larger clone sits a single base away. The sequenced sample consisted of peripheral blood. Recombination joined TRBV5-1 with TRBJ1-2, and 9 junctional nucleotides match TRBD1. This TCR was sampled from a woman in her fifties or sixties with active or convalescent COVID-19. The DNA reads TGCGCCAGCAGCTTACAACAGGGGGCAAACTATGGCTACACCTTC. This encodes CASSLQQGANYGYTF.